These 27 T cell receptor beta chains originate from one sample sequenced in a study of OX40 agonist ivuxolimab in advanced cancers. Measured with immunoSEQ multiplex PCR; TCRdb has only the in-frame clones, and not every one. The repertoire holds approximately 54,000 clones, more than 85% seen once, with 8% to 10% in the top ten. This specimen was CD4+ or CD8+ T cells sorted from blood, taken in a trial of the OX40 agonist ivuxolimab. Source of these receptors: an adult with an advanced solid tumor such as melanoma, head and neck, liver or kidney cancer.

The rearrangement links TRBV5-4 to TRBJ1-3; 7 bases agree with TRBD1. Germline CDR1 reads SGHNT; CDR2 reads YYREEE (reference sequence). This CDR3 is 15 amino acids long. J was trimmed by 4 bases and V by 4 bases; bases with no gene match: 8. The DNA for the CDR3 is TGTGCCAGCAGCGACACAGGGGTGAGCGGAAACACCATATATTTT. Protein sequence: CASSDTGVSGNTIYF.

The rearrangement links TRBV6-1 to TRBJ2-1, with 9 bases matching TRBD1. With V trimmed by 11 bases and J by 3 bases, 5 bases remained unmatched. The CDR3 is 13 residues long. The germline V gene encodes CDR1 MNHNS and CDR2 SASEGT. This CDR3 is CAAKGQGYNEQFF. The CDR3 DNA sequence: TGTGCCGCCAAGGGACAGGGCTACAATGAGCAGTTCTTC.

The chain uses TRBV7-9 and TRBJ2-1, with D unclear. Trimming took 3 bases from V and 0 from J, leaving 12 bases between them. This CDR3 has 16 residues. In germline, CDR1 is SEHNR, CDR2 FQNEAQ (reference sequence). The CDR3: CASSLLPGTSYNEQFF. CDR3 bases: TGTGCCAGCAGCTTGCTACCCGGAACCTCCTACAATGAGCAGTTCTTC.

The chain employs TRBV5-1 and TRBJ1-4; D remains ambiguous. This CDR3 has 17 residues. Trimming removed 0 bases from V and 0 bases from J, with 12 bases in between. The germline V gene encodes CDR1 SGHRS and CDR2 YFSETQ. The CDR3 loop reads CASSLAGRLTTNEKLFF. The CDR3 coding sequence is TGCGCCAGCAGCTTGGCTGGAAGATTGACAACTAATGAAAAACTGTTTTTT.

The J gene is TRBJ2-3, the V gene TRBV6-6; tentative D call: TRBD2 (6 bases). Germline V gene data show CDR1 as MNHNY and CDR2 as SVGAGI (reference sequence). V dropped 2 bases and J dropped 0 bases, with 9 bases sitting between them. CDR3 length: 15 residues. The DNA for the CDR3 is TGTGCCAGCAGTTACGTCGCGGGAAGCACAGATACGCAGTATTTT. Translated: CASSYVAGSTDTQYF.

This clone appeared once. The CDR3 DNA reads TGTGCCAGCAGCTTAGGACAGTTTTACGAGCAGTACTTC. Translating it yields CASSLGQFYEQYF. The chain couples TRBV7-9 to TRBJ2-7; perhaps TRBD1 as D (5 bases). CDR3 size: 13 residues. The ends were cut back, 1 base at V and 4 bases at J, with 8 bases in the middle. Germline CDR1 SEHNR, CDR2 FQNEAQ (reference sequence).

The chain links TRBV6-5 to TRBJ2-5; TRBD2 is a possible D gene (5 bases). The CDR3 contains 13 residues. Germline values: CDR1 MNHEY, CDR2 SVGAGI. Trimming pared 5 bases from V and 2 bases from J, leaving 9 bases between. CDR3 DNA sequence: TGTGCCAGCAGTATCCGGGGTCAAGAGACCCAGTACTTC. Its translation: CASSIRGQETQYF.

J is TRBJ1-5 and V is TRBV6-1, with D uncertain. Germline V gene sequence: CDR1 MNHNS, CDR2 SASEGT. Trimming pared 5 bases from V and 4 bases from J, leaving 9 bases between. The CDR3 consists of 13 residues. CDR3 protein: CASSPQENQPQHF. CDR3 sequence (DNA): TGTGCCAGCAGTCCTCAGGAGAATCAGCCCCAGCATTTT.

This clone was recorded once. This chain connects TRBV7-2 to TRBJ2-1; TRBD2 matches 9 bases. From germline, CDR1 is SGHTA and CDR2 FQGNSA. V was clipped by 5 bases and J by 4 bases; unmatched bases: 6. This CDR3 is built from 15 residues. Here the CDR3 reads CASSPLAGPYNEQFF. CDR3 sequence (DNA): TGTGCCAGCAGCCCTCTAGCGGGACCATACAATGAGCAGTTCTTC. Variable domain in full (rest from reference TRBV7-2 and TRBJ2-1): GAGVSQSPSNKVTEKGKDVELRCDPISGHTALYWYRQSLGQGLEFLIYFQGNSAPDKSGLPSDRFSAERTGGSVSTLTIQRTQQEDSAVYLCASSPLAGPYNEQFFGPGTRLTVL.

This clone was seen a single time. This chain uses TRBV2 with TRBJ2-2; D not resolved. V lost 3 bases and J 7 bases, leaving 12 bases between the germline ends. Germline-derived CDR1 and CDR2 are SNHLY and FYNNEI. The CDR3 sequence is 14 residues long. CDR3 in DNA: TGTGCCAGCAGTGAGCTAGGGTCCGGCGGGGAGCTGTTTTTT. This sequence encodes CASSELGSGGELFF.

This clone was seen at least ten times. This chain joins TRBV9 and TRBJ2-7; TRBD2 matches at 7 bases. The germline CDR1 and CDR2 sequences are SGDLS and YYNGEE. V shed 2 bases and J 1 base; nucleotides not matched to a gene: 3. The CDR3 is 14 residues long. In DNA form, the CDR3 reads TGTGCCAGCAGCGTGGGCGGGAGATCCTACGAGCAGTACTTC. This sequence encodes CASSVGGRSYEQYF. Looking up the rest from reference TRBV9 and TRBJ2-7 gives the full variable domain: DSGVTQTPKHLITATGQRVTLRCSPRSGDLSVYWYQQSLDQGLQFLIQYYNGEERAKGNILERFSAQQFPDLHSELNLSSLELGDSALYFCASSVGGRSYEQYFGPGTRLTVT.

This chain uses TRBV27 with TRBJ2-7; a possible D gene is TRBD2 (6 bases). The V end lost 5 bases, the J end lost 4 bases, and 18 bases lay between the germline ends. CDR3 length equals 15 residues. Germline V CDR1 and CDR2: MNHEY, SMNVEV (reference sequence). In nucleotides, the CDR3 is TGTGCCAGCAGTCTCCTAGGAGGGGTAGAGTACGAGCAGTACTTC. Translation: CASSLLGGVEYEQYF.

The chain couples TRBV6-5 to TRBJ2-7, with 8 bases fitting TRBD2. There are 13 residues in the CDR3. CDR1 is MNHEY, CDR2 SVGAGI, per germline. Unmatched junction bases numbered 3, after V lost 2 bases and J lost 6 bases. CDR3 nucleotides: TGTGCCAGCAGTTACCCGGGGGGGGGCGAGCAGTACTTC. Amino acid sequence: CASSYPGGGEQYF.

The CDR3 spells CASSSGQGAAGSPLHF. The CDR3 DNA reads as TGTGCCAGCAGTTCTGGACAGGGGGCGGCTGGATCACCCCTCCACTTT. The chain carries TRBV6-5 and TRBJ1-6, with 11 bases identical to TRBD1. This CDR3 is 16 amino acids long. J gave up 10 bases and V 4 bases, and 9 bases lay outside the gene matches. Germline CDR1 is MNHEY and CDR2 is SVGAGI.

This chain joins TRBV14 and TRBJ1-2, with 10 bases fitting TRBD1. The junction had 13 bases not matched to a gene; V was cut back by 1 base and J by 8 bases. The germline gives CDR1 SGHDN, CDR2 FVKESK. The CDR3 length is 17 residues. The CDR3 sequence is CASSQVFGQGGLTGYTF. In nucleotides, the CDR3 is TGTGCCAGCAGCCAAGTTTTCGGACAGGGGGGCCTGACGGGCTACACCTTC.

This chain links TRBV7-6 with TRBJ2-5, with D maybe TRBD1 (5 bases). The CDR3 has 15 residues. V shed 5 bases and J shed 2 bases, with 15 bases lying between them. The germline V gene encodes CDR1 SGHVS and CDR2 FNYEAQ. The CDR3 DNA sequence: TGTGCCAGCAGCCTTCGCGTGACAGTTCAAGAGACCCAGTACTTC. Amino acid sequence: CASSLRVTVQETQYF.

The rearrangement links TRBV13 to TRBJ2-7; 7 nucleotides match TRBD2. The CDR3 totals 13 residues. V was clipped by 3 bases and J by 7 bases; unmatched bases: 6. Germline CDR1 reads PRHDT; CDR2 reads FYEKMQ (reference sequence). The CDR3 sequence is CASSFSGAQEQYF. Here the CDR3 DNA reads TGTGCCAGCAGCTTCAGCGGGGCTCAGGAGCAGTACTTC.

The chain carries TRBV10-1 and TRBJ2-4; no definite D call. The CDR3 runs to 15 residues. V was pared by 10 bases and J by 3 bases, with 19 bases between. Germline V CDR1 and CDR2: WNHNN, SYGVQD (reference sequence). CDR3: CATGIASVGKNIQYF. The CDR3 coding sequence is TGCGCCACCGGTATAGCCTCGGTGGGCAAAAACATTCAGTACTTC.

This clone appeared a few times. The chain links TRBV4-3 to TRBJ2-5; 7 bases are a match to TRBD1. The CDR3 length is 15 residues. Germline trimming cut 5 bases from V and 0 bases from J; bases unmatched to any gene: 6. Per the germline V gene, CDR1 is LGHNA and CDR2 is YSLEER. DNA of the CDR3: TGCGCCAGCAGCAAAGGGACAGCTCACCAAGAGACCCAGTACTTC. It is translated as CASSKGTAHQETQYF.

V and J are TRBV30 and TRBJ2-5; unclear D gene. Germline values: CDR1 GTSNPN, CDR2 SVGIG (reference sequence). The CDR3 totals 11 residues. The CDR3 loop is CALESKETQYF. The CDR3 DNA sequence: TGTGCGTTGGAGAGTAAAGAGACCCAGTACTTC.

The chain is built from TRBV18 and TRBJ2-7, with 8 nucleotides matching TRBD1. This CDR3 has 15 residues. Germline V CDR1 and CDR2: KGHSH, LQKENI. V lost 1 base, J lost 0 bases, and 2 bases stayed unmatched. DNA for the CDR3: TGTGCCAGCTCACCACGGGACAGGAGCTCCTACGAGCAGTACTTC. It specifies CASSPRDRSSYEQYF.

The chain uses TRBV5-1 and TRBJ2-7; D may be TRBD1 (5 bases). CDR3 length: 13 residues. CDR1 is SGHRS and CDR2 is YFSETQ in the germline V gene. Between the trimmed V and J ends, which lost 1 base and 3 bases, there was a span of 8 bases. The DNA for the CDR3 is TGCGCCAGCAGCTTGAGGGGCAACTACGAGCAGTACTTC. It encodes CASSLRGNYEQYF.

The rearrangement links TRBV11-3 to TRBJ2-3; 11 nucleotides align to TRBD2. V lost 5 bases to trimming and J lost 2 bases; unmatched junction nucleotides: 6. The CDR3 is 16 residues long. Germline V CDR1 and CDR2: SGHNT, YENEEA. DNA for the CDR3: TGTGCCAGCAGCCCGGTAGCGGGGGGGTACACAGATACGCAGTATTTT. This encodes CASSPVAGGYTDTQYF.

The rearrangement links TRBV5-4 to TRBJ2-1; D is uncertain. The CDR3 has 13 residues. Looked up from germline, CDR1 is SGHNT and CDR2 is YYREEE (reference sequence). V lost 3 bases, J lost 5 bases, and 9 bases lay in between. CDR3: CASSSIVNNEQFF. The CDR3 coding sequence is TGTGCCAGCAGCTCCATCGTGAACAATGAGCAGTTCTTC.

This rearrangement joins TRBV7-9 to TRBJ1-4, with D hard to call. There are 13 residues in the CDR3. Trimming removed 5 bases at V and 8 bases at J, with 12 bases between. Germline V lookup: CDR1 SEHNR, CDR2 FQNEAQ (reference sequence). CDR3 region: CASSMTESEKLFF. CDR3 nucleotides: TGTGCCAGCAGCATGACCGAGAGCGAAAAACTGTTTTTT.

J is TRBJ2-1 and V is TRBV19; D may be TRBD1 (5 bases). The length of the CDR3 is 15 residues. V dropped 3 bases and J dropped 3 bases, with 12 bases sitting between them. Looked up from germline, CDR1 is LNHDA and CDR2 is SQIVND (reference sequence). The DNA of the CDR3 is TGTGCCAGTAGTATCGGCAGGGCCCTCTACAATGAGCAGTTCTTC. It yields the protein CASSIGRALYNEQFF.

The chain joins TRBV23-1 to TRBJ1-5; D is ambiguous. TRBV23-1 is an ORF; its function is uncertain. CDR3 length: 12 residues. Trimming pared 2 bases from V and 7 bases from J, leaving 6 bases between. CDR3 in amino acids: CASSQITQPQHF. The CDR3 nucleotides read TGCGCCAGCAGTCAAATAACCCAGCCCCAGCATTTT.